These 4 T cell receptor beta chains were sequenced from one sample in a study of blood T cell repertoires in COVID-19. Profiled with immunoSEQ multiplex PCR; TCRdb holds only in-frame clones, not every one. The profile shows fewer than 350,000 clones, approximately 88% of them singletons. What was sequenced was peripheral blood. These receptors were taken from a young woman with COVID-19, enrolled during active disease.

This chain connects TRBV11-2 to TRBJ2-6; no definite D call. CDR3 size: 18 residues. V was cut by 6 bases and J by 1 base, with 19 bases left in between. Germline V gene lookup returns CDR1 SGHAT and CDR2 FQNNGV. CDR3 sequence: CASRPPLGADSGANVLTF. CDR3 bases: TGTGCCAGCAGACCACCGCTAGGAGCCGATTCTGGGGCCAACGTCCTGACTTTC.

The gene calls are TRBV20-1 and TRBJ2-3, with D possibly matching TRBD1 (7 bases). With 5 bases removed from V and 9 bases from J, the gap between germline ends came to 12 bases. The germline V gene encodes CDR1 DFQATT and CDR2 SNEGSKA (reference sequence). The length of the CDR3 is 11 residues. The CDR3 region has the DNA TGCAGTGCTGTCAGGGGGGAGACGCAGTATTTT. It encodes CSAVRGETQYF.

This chain uses TRBV24-1 with TRBJ2-1; 13 nucleotides match TRBD2. The junction had 12 bases not matched to a gene; V was cut back by 3 bases and J by 8 bases. CDR1 and CDR2 (germline): KGHDR, SFDVKD. The CDR3 totals 18 residues. The CDR3 coding sequence is TGTGCCACCAGTGATGCTGGACTAGCGGGGGAATACAACGATGAGCAGTTCTTC. Amino acid sequence: CATSDAGLAGEYNDEQFF.

The gene calls are TRBV9 and TRBJ2-2, with a possible D match to TRBD2 (5 bases). The germline gives CDR1 SGDLS, CDR2 YYNGEE. V lost 4 bases and J 7 bases, leaving 17 bases between the germline ends. The CDR3 is made up of 15 amino acids. CDR3 nucleotide sequence: TGTGCCAGCAGCCCCGGGGTTCAGGCGAGCGGGGAGCTGTTTTTT. Encoded protein: CASSPGVQASGELFF.